What follows is one TCR beta chain and its context. The target antigen is unknown. Repertoires were generated with immunoSEQ multiplex PCR, while TCRdb's copy carries only in-frame clones and drops some. The sample shows more than 9,000 clones, around 84% of them seen only once. Unexposed donor CD4+ T cells date from about 2011-2018, before the COVID-19 pandemic. The cells were cultured for approximately ten days before CD4+ T cells were isolated. As cell numbers allowed, unexposed-donor CD4+ T cells faced SARS-CoV-2 S/N and four cold-coronavirus spikes. Cultures received half-medium IL-2 refreshes on days 3 and 7. The sample is drawn from a study of CD4 T cells in relation to SARS-CoV-2 and coronaviruses. The CDR3 has 12 amino acids. Germline lookup yields CDR1 SEHNR and CDR2 FQNEAQ (reference sequence). Trimming stripped 1 base from V and 11 bases from J, with 11 bases between.

Sequenced: CD4+ T cells from PBMCs, cultured in vitro. This sequence was found in a human donor in good health. V gene TRBV7-9 combines with J gene TRBJ1-1; D is uncertain. The CDR3 is CASSLEGRTAFF. The CDR3 DNA reads as TGTGCCAGCAGCTTAGAGGGTAGAACGGCTTTCTTT.